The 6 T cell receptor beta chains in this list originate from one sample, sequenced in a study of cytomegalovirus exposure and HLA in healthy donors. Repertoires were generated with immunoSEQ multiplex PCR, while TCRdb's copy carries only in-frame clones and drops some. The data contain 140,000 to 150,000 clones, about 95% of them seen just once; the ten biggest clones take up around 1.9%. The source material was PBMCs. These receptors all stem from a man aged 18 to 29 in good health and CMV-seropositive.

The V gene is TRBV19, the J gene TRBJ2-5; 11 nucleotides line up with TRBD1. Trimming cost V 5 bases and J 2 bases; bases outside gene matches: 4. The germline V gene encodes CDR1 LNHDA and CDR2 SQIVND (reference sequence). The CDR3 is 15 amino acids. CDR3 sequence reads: CASSGTGGFQETQYF. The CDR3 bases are TGTGCCAGTAGTGGGACAGGGGGTTTTCAAGAGACCCAGTACTTC.

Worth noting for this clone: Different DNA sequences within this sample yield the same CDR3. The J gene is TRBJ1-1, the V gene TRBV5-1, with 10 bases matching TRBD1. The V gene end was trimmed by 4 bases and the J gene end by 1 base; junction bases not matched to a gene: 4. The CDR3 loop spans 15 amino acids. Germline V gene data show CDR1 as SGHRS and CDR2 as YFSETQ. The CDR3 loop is CASSGDRGRNTEAFF. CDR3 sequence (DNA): TGCGCCAGCAGCGGGGACAGGGGAAGGAACACTGAAGCTTTCTTT.

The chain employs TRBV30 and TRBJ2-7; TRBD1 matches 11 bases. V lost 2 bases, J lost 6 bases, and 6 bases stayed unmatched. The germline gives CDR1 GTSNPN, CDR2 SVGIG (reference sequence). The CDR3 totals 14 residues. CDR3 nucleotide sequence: TGTGCCTGGAGTCGGGACAGGGGGTTCGGCGAGCAGTACTTC. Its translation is CAWSRDRGFGEQYF.

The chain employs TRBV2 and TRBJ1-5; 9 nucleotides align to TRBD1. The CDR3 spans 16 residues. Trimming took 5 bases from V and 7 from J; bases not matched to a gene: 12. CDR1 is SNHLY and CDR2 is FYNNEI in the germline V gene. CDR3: CASSPTGGPAEQPQHF. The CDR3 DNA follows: TGTGCCAGCAGTCCTACAGGGGGCCCGGCAGAACAGCCCCAGCATTTT.

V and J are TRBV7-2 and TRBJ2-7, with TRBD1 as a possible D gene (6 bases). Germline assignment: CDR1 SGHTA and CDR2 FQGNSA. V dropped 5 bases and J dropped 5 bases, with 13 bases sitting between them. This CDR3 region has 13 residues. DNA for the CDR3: TGTGCCAGCAGCGACTCCCGGGACAACGAGCAGTACTTC. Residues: CASSDSRDNEQYF.

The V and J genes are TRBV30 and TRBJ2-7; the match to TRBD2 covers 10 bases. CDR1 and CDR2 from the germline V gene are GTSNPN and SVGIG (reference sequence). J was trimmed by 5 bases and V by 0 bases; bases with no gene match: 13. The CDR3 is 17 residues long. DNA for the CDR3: TGTGCCTGGAGTGTGGCTAGCGGGAGCCTCCGGTCGGACGAGCAGTACTTC. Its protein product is CAWSVASGSLRSDEQYF.